This T cell receptor beta chain was captured in a study of blood T cell repertoires in COVID-19 (dated by TCRdb to about 2020). Concerning the study at large: Samples from collaborators originated in the United States, Italy and Spain and spanned both the acute and convalescent phases of COVID-19. The prospective study material was composed of cDNA or gDNA derived from T cells, B-cell-depleted T cells, or PBMCs. The samples were drawn from two sources: the first 160 participants of the ongoing ImmuneRACE study, and 950 to 1,500 subjects contributed by 6 global collaborators. A freely available public database, intended as a resource for researchers studying the immune response to SARS-CoV-2, is where the repertoires were released. Where available, HLA class I and class II types were taken from metadata supplied by the sample provider and were not determined by assay-based typing. Sample metadata almost always included a de-identified subject ID, COVID-19 status, age in years and sex. The dataset comprised deeply sampled blood TCRbeta repertoires from subjects exposed to, actively infected with, or recovered from COVID-19. Results the study describes overall, beyond this receptor: The quantity of clinical and demographic metadata differed by source and by participant and was supplied without curation.

The collaborating institutions used their own protocols to collect whole blood in K2EDTA tubes. For TCRbeta analysis, collaborators shipped samples in one of three forms: frozen whole blood, isolated PBMCs, or DNA extracted from either of those sample types. Including cysteine and phenylalanine, the CDR3 has 11 amino acids. CDR3 DNA only is kept here, 33 bases in frame from base 1. The germline V gene yields SQVTM for CDR1 and ANQGSEA for CDR2. Trimming takes 6 bases from V and 7 bases from J, and the germline ends sit 12 bases apart. TCRbeta CDR3 regions were amplified from genomic DNA using the immunoSEQ Assay, a bias-controlled multiplex PCR. On the study's bioinformatics: The number of nucleated cells in each sample was estimated by amplification of reference gene primers within the assay. To quantify the absolute abundance of each unique TCRbeta CDR3 rearrangement, sequence reads were collapsed and filtered. For each sample, productive Simpson clonality was calculated by taking the square root of Simpson's diversity index across productive rearrangements. TCRdb mirrors the immuneACCESS table, restricted to in-frame sequences. Some clones are absent from its copies; in checked studies, under half trace to an unresolved V gene, and the reason for the others is unknown. V and J calls and clone size are those listed in that table; D and trimming were worked out from the DNA. This sample comprises 70,000 or so clones, 80% to 85% of them detected only once. 2.5% of the sample goes to the ten largest clones.

To note about this clone: Its cognate antigen has yet to be identified. No quality values exist for individual bases; no much larger clone is one base distant.

The sequenced material came from peripheral blood. The rearranged chain carries TRBV29-1 and TRBJ1-2, with the D gene not confidently named. The TCR originated in a man older than 75 with active or convalescent COVID-19. The bases read TGCAGCGTCGAGAGCGAGAGTGGCTACACCTTC. This encodes CSVESESGYTF.